Below, one T cell receptor beta chain is given with its context. Its target is not known. Sequencing used immunoSEQ multiplex PCR; TCRdb keeps in-frame clones, though not all of them. The table includes tens of thousands of clones, around 86% detected once. These data belong to a study of OX40 agonist ivuxolimab in advanced cancers. Study-level information: Dose-escalation cases comprised hepatocellular carcinoma, melanoma, renal cell or head and neck cancer. Study results and caveats: Relative to CD4+ cells, CD8+ T cells on average had more expanded clones.

The CDR3 length is 15 residues. Germline V gene sequence: CDR1 MNHNS, CDR2 SASEGT. The V end was cut by 6 bases, the J end by 0 bases, with 15 bases between. The chain has TRBV6-1 and TRBJ2-7; D uncertain. The sequencing used CD4+ or CD8+ T cells sorted from blood, collected in a trial of the OX40 agonist ivuxolimab. This clonotype was obtained from an adult with an advanced solid tumor such as melanoma, head and neck, liver or kidney cancer. The CDR3 DNA reads as TGTGCCAGCAGCGGGCCGGGCGTGTCCTCCTACGAGCAGTACTTC. This encodes CASSGPGVSSYEQYF.